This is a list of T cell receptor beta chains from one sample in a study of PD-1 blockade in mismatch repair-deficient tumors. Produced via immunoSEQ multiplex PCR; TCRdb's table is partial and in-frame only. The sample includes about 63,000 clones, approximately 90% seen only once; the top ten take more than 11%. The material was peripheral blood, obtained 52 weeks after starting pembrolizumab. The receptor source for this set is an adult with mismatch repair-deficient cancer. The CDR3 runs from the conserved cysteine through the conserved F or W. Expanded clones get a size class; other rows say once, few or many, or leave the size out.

CASSRSNEQFF TRBV4-3 . TRBJ2-1
CASSQSYEQYF TRBV14 once TRBJ2-7
CASSYSGRAGETQYF TRBV6-5 once TRBJ2-5
CASKGPNDDEQYF TRBV28 . TRBJ2-7
CASSLASENTEAFF TRBV5-1 . TRBJ1-1
CASSIPPSLGRNTIYF TRBV19 . TRBJ1-3
CASSETVNEQFF TRBV10-2 few TRBJ2-1
CASSSDVGTGELFF TRBV18 . TRBJ2-2
CASKWGHNTGELFF TRBV28 . TRBJ2-2
CASSLTGLNQPQHF TRBV7-9 . TRBJ1-5
CASSQGGSNQPQHF TRBV4-1 . TRBJ1-5
CASSSGTHYGYTF TRBV11-2 . TRBJ1-2
CASSAYAGEPEQYF TRBV2 few TRBJ2-7
CASSLRLWNEQFF TRBV13 . TRBJ2-1
CASSLDRVGTDTQYF TRBV10-1 . TRBJ2-3
CSVEGSYEQYF TRBV29-1 once TRBJ2-7
CASRVTPYRAGANVLTF TRBV2 . TRBJ2-6
CASRPPHAPSIQETQYF TRBV2 once TRBJ2-5
CTRQSRANVLTF TRBV1 . TRBJ2-6
CAWTTGSSYEQYF TRBV30 few TRBJ2-7
CASSLLAPTGADTQYF TRBV27 . TRBJ2-3
CASSLGQKNTEAFF TRBV5-6 . TRBJ1-1
CASTAPTSSYNEQFF TRBV19 . TRBJ2-1
CASVGGETQYF TRBV2 . TRBJ2-5
CASGLYNQPQHF TRBV12-5 . TRBJ1-5
CASSSKGGRQNYNEQFF TRBV11-2 . TRBJ2-1
CAWSTGRLDYGYTF TRBV30 once TRBJ1-2
CASSFSFRSSGSYQETQYF TRBV7-9 . TRBJ2-5
CASSLGGEQFF TRBV11-1 . TRBJ2-1
CASSIPPSRTGATVLTF TRBV19 . TRBJ2-6
CASSTSDTQYF TRBV10-2 . TRBJ2-3
CASRSSIAGGPYNEQFF TRBV5-4 . TRBJ2-1
CASSLDRGRAGELFF TRBV6-5 . TRBJ2-2
CASRPGGNTDTQYF TRBV19 . TRBJ2-3
CASSRTSGRGTDTQYF TRBV4-1 few TRBJ2-3
CASSWGQGTYEQYF TRBV5-1 . TRBJ2-7
CASSQDSTWAETQYF TRBV4-1 . TRBJ2-5
CATRLAGSYNEQFF TRBV28 . TRBJ2-1
CASSGGPGTARLEQFF TRBV7-8 . TRBJ2-1
CASSQAGMNTGELFF TRBV18 . TRBJ2-2
CASSLAGGDEQYF TRBV5-1 . TRBJ2-7
CASSLVTPGAARSPYF TRBV5-1 . TRBJ2-5
CASGLVYEGVGGRASYEQYF TRBV12-5 . TRBJ2-7
CASSLTGTSGSTDTQYF TRBV7-2 . TRBJ2-3
CASSQGTRDRSQPQHF TRBV4-2 . TRBJ1-5
CASSQGLQLYEQYF TRBV4-2 . TRBJ2-7
CASSTLAGNYNEQFF TRBV19 once TRBJ2-1
CASSPGYGYTF TRBV6-5 . TRBJ1-2
CASSLYPQGISGNTIYF TRBV5-6 . TRBJ1-3
CASRGLEETQYF TRBV6-5 . TRBJ2-5
CASSQEGTAQRGEQYF TRBV4-3 . TRBJ2-7
CASSYGKGRTDTQYF TRBV6-6 . TRBJ2-3